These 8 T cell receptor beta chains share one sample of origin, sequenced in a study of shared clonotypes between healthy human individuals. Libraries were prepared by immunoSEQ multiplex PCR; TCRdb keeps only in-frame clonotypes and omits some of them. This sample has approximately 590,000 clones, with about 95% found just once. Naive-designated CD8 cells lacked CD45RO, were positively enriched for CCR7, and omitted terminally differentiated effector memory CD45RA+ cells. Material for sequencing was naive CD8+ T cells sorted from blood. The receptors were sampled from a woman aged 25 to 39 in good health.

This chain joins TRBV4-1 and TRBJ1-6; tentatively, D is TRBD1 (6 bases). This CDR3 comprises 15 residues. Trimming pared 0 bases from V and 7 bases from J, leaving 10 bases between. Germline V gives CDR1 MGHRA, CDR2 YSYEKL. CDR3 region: CASSQETGLNSPLHF. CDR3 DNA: TGCGCCAGCAGCCAAGAGACAGGTCTGAATTCACCCCTCCACTTT.

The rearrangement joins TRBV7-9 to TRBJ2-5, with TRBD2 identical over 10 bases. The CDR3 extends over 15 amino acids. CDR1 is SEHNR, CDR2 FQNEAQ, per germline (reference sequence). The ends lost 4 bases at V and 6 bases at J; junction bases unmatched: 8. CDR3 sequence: CASSSTGTSVQTQYF. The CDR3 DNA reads TGTGCCAGCAGCTCGACCGGGACTAGCGTCCAGACCCAGTACTTC.

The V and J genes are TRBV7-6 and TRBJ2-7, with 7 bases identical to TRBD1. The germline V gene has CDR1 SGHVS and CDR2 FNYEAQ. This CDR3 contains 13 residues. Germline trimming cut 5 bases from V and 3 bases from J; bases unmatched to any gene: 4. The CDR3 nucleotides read TGTGCCAGCAGCCCACGACAGGGCTACGAGCAGTACTTC. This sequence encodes CASSPRQGYEQYF.

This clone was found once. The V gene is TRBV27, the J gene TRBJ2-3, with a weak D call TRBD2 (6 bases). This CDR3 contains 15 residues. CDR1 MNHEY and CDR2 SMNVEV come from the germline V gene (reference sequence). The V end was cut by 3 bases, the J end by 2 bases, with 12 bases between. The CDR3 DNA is TGTGCCAGCAGTTTTATTAGCGGATCCACAGATACGCAGTATTTT. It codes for CASSFISGSTDTQYF.

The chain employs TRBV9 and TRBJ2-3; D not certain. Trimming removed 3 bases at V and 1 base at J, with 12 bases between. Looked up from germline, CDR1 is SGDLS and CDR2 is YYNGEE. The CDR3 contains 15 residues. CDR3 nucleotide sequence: TGTGCCAGCAGCGGAGACACATCAGGCACAGATACGCAGTATTTT. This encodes CASSGDTSGTDTQYF.

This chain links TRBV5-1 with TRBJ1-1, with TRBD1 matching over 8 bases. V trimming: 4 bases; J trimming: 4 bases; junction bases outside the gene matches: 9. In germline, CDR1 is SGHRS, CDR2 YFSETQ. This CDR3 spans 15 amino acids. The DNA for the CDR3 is TGCGCCAGCAGCGCGGACAGGGTTCGGAGCACTGAAGCTTTCTTT. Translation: CASSADRVRSTEAFF.

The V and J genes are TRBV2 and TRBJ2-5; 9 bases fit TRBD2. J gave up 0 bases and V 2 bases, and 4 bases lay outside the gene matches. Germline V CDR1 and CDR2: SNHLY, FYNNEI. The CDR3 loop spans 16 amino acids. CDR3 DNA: TGTGCCAGCAGTGAAAGGGCTAGCGGGAACCAAGAGACCCAGTACTTC. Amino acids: CASSERASGNQETQYF.

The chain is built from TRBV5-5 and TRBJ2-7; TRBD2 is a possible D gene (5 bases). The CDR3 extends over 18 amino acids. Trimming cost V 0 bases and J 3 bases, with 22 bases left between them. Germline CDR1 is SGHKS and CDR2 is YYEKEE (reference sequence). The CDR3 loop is CASSLDGVMSDRGYEQYF. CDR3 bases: TGTGCCAGCAGCTTGGACGGGGTAATGAGCGATCGGGGCTACGAGCAGTACTTC.